This entry features one T cell receptor beta chain sequence. The target antigen is unknown. Germline CDR1 and CDR2: SGHRS and YFSETQ. The V end lost 1 base, the J end lost 0 bases, and 10 bases lay between the germline ends. The CDR3 is made up of 15 amino acids. This specimen belongs to a study of cytomegalovirus exposure and HLA in healthy donors. Study-wide results and caveats: The tendency of first-cohort TCR clusters to co-occur in the 120 or so validation repertoires emerged from a later analysis. Many donors shared some public TCRs, even though most TCR sequences were rare.

The table came from immunoSEQ multiplex PCR; TCRdb's copy has only in-frame clones and leaves some out. Of hundreds of thousands of clones in the sample, 86% were seen once. The chain uses TRBV5-1 and TRBJ1-1; no reliable D call. The receptor was isolated from a woman younger than 30 in good health and CMV-seronegative. Sequenced material: PBMCs. This CDR3 reads CASSLFGEMNTEAFF. The CDR3 DNA reads TGCGCCAGCAGCTTGTTCGGGGAAATGAACACTGAAGCTTTCTTT.